One sample yielded the 24 T cell receptor beta chains listed below, sequenced in a study of blood T cell repertoires in COVID-19. TCRdb keeps only in-frame clones here, not all; method: immunoSEQ multiplex PCR. The sample has about 160,000 clones, around 87% seen once. The sequenced sample consisted of PBMCs or T cells enriched from blood (not recorded which). These receptors originate from a woman aged 45-65 years who had recovered from COVID-19.

CDR3 DNA: TGTGCCAGCCGCTCGAGTCGGTCATACACCGGGGAGCTGTTTTTT. This translates into CASRSSRSYTGELFF. The chain has TRBV11-1 and TRBJ2-2; D is undetermined. CDR1 and CDR2 from the germline V gene are SGHAT and FQDESV (reference sequence). The V end was cut by 8 bases, the J end by 3 bases, with 16 bases between. This CDR3 is built from 15 residues. The full variable domain, with the rest looked up from reference TRBV11-1 and TRBJ2-2, is EAEVAQSPRYKITEKSQAVAFWCDPISGHATLYWYRQILGQGPELLVQFQDESVVDDSQLPKDRFSAERLKGVDSTLKIQPAELGDSAMYLCASRSSRSYTGELFFGEGSRLTVL.

V is TRBV21-1 and J is TRBJ2-5; the DNA was not used to check the table's D call, TRBD2. TRBV21-1 is classified as a pseudogene. The CDR3 has 14 residues. CDR3 nucleotides: TGTGCCAGCAGGAAGGGAGACTTCGACGAGACCCAGTACTTC. Translating gives CASRKGDFDETQYF.

This chain links TRBV2 with TRBJ2-3, with 8 bases matching TRBD2. The CDR3 consists of 14 residues. Germline values: CDR1 SNHLY, CDR2 FYNNEI. V lost 4 bases, J lost 4 bases, and 4 bases stayed unmatched. CDR3: CASSGAGGADTQYF. Written as DNA, the CDR3 is TGTGCCAGCAGTGGGGCGGGGGGTGCAGATACGCAGTATTTT.

V gene TRBV23-1 combines with J gene TRBJ2-5, with 8 bases matching TRBD1. TRBV23-1 is filed as an ORF, its function uncertain. V lost 0 bases to trimming and J lost 2 bases; unmatched junction nucleotides: 14. CDR3 length: 19 amino acids. The CDR3 reads CASSQSFLQGQEIQETQYF. The CDR3 nucleotides are TGCGCCAGCAGTCAATCTTTTCTGCAGGGACAGGAGATTCAAGAGACCCAGTACTTC.

This CDR3 is CASLDKNTGELFF. The CDR3 DNA is TGTGCCAGCTTGGACAAGAACACCGGGGAGCTGTTTTTT. The chain carries TRBV11-3 and TRBJ2-2, with D tentatively TRBD1 (5 bases). Trimming cost V 8 bases and J 1 base, with 8 bases left between them. This CDR3 region has 13 residues. Looked up from germline, CDR1 is SGHNT and CDR2 is YENEEA.

V gene TRBV27 combines with J gene TRBJ1-1; 9 bases agree with TRBD1. Germline V lookup: CDR1 MNHEY, CDR2 SMNVEV (reference sequence). This CDR3 region has 15 residues. The V segment lost 8 bases and the J segment 0 bases; nucleotides outside the gene matches: 7. The CDR3: CASRRTGAMNTEAFF. The CDR3 region has the DNA TGTGCCAGCCGGCGGACAGGGGCCATGAACACTGAAGCTTTCTTT.

The chain is built from TRBV24-1 and TRBJ2-5, with D perhaps matching TRBD1 (6 bases). Trimming took 4 bases from V and 0 from J, leaving 11 bases between them. The CDR3 sequence is 15 residues long. From germline, CDR1 is KGHDR and CDR2 SFDVKD. The CDR3 protein is CATSDPDRYQETQYF. The CDR3 DNA is TGTGCCACCAGTGACCCCGACAGGTACCAAGAGACCCAGTACTTC.

The table lists this clone with a count of one. The chain couples TRBV29-1 to TRBJ1-4; 7 positions match TRBD1. There are 13 residues in the CDR3. CDR1 SQVTM and CDR2 ANQGSEA come from the germline V gene. Trimming took 4 bases from V and 5 from J; bases not matched to a gene: 4. The CDR3 nucleotides are TGCAGCGTTGTGGGACAGACGAATGAAAAACTGTTTTTT. Translating gives CSVVGQTNEKLFF.

The V gene is TRBV30, the J gene TRBJ1-2, with D maybe TRBD1 (6 bases). CDR1 is GTSNPN, CDR2 SVGIG, per germline (reference sequence). V gave up 3 bases and J gave up 4 bases, with 15 bases separating them. The CDR3 spans 14 residues. CDR3 DNA sequence: TGTGCCTGGAGGGACAGAGGGCGAGGCTATGGCTACACCTTC. Residues: CAWRDRGRGYGYTF. Looking up the rest from reference TRBV30 and TRBJ1-2 gives the full variable domain: SQTIHQWPATLVQPVGSPLSLECTVEGTSNPNLYWYRQAAGRGLQLLFYSVGIGQISSEVPQNLSASRPQDRQFILSSKKLLLSDSGFYLCAWRDRGRGYGYTFGSGTRLTVV.

V and J are TRBV9 and TRBJ2-5; 10 bases fit TRBD2. Trimming removed 4 bases from V and 3 bases from J; junction bases left unmatched: 15. Germline V gene sequence: CDR1 SGDLS, CDR2 YYNGEE. This CDR3 region has 18 residues. The CDR3 DNA follows: TGTGCCAGCAGCTCACCCGATCGGGGGCTAGCGGGAGAAGAGACCCAGTACTTC. It yields the protein CASSSPDRGLAGEETQYF.

The chain uses TRBV2 and TRBJ1-4; 7 nucleotides align to TRBD1. Germline V gene lookup returns CDR1 SNHLY and CDR2 FYNNEI. J gave up 7 bases and V 2 bases, and 22 bases lay outside the gene matches. The CDR3 totals 20 residues. CDR3 loop: CASSEKGVAPGGSGREKLFF. DNA of the CDR3: TGTGCCAGCAGTGAAAAAGGTGTTGCCCCAGGGGGAAGTGGGCGTGAAAAACTGTTTTTT. The full variable domain, rest sourced from reference TRBV2 and TRBJ1-4, is EPEVTQTPSHQVTQMGQEVILRCVPISNHLYFYWYRQILGQKVEFLVSFYNNEISEKSEIFDDQFSVERPDGSNFTLKIRSTKLEDSAMYFCASSEKGVAPGGSGREKLFFGSGTQLSVL.

The chain links TRBV5-1 to TRBJ2-5; 10 nucleotides line up with TRBD1. V lost 2 bases to trimming and J lost 5 bases; unmatched junction nucleotides: 6. This CDR3 has 15 amino acids. CDR1 is SGHRS and CDR2 is YFSETQ in the germline V gene. This CDR3 reads CASSFGTGERETQYF. As DNA, the CDR3 is TGCGCCAGCAGCTTCGGGACAGGGGAGAGGGAGACCCAGTACTTC.

The genes are TRBV4-3 and TRBJ2-2; 7 bases map to TRBD2. The CDR3 is made up of 13 amino acids. CDR1 and CDR2 from the germline V gene are LGHNA and YSLEER. Trimming cost V 3 bases and J 5 bases; bases outside gene matches: 0. This CDR3 reads CASSQGGTGELFF. The CDR3 nucleotides read TGCGCCAGCAGCCAGGGGGGGACCGGGGAGCTGTTTTTT.

The rearrangement joins TRBV6-2 or TRBV6-3 to TRBJ2-7; D might be TRBD2 (6 bases). The V and J ends lost 0 bases and 3 bases respectively, with 18 bases between them. This CDR3 has 17 amino acids. Per the germline V gene, CDR1 is MNHEY and CDR2 is SVGEGT. The CDR3: CASSYSIGKLGLYEQYF. Here the CDR3 DNA reads TGTGCCAGCAGTTACTCAATCGGGAAACTGGGACTCTACGAGCAGTACTTC.

The rearrangement joins TRBV6-2 or TRBV6-3 to TRBJ2-1, with 8 bases that match TRBD1. Germline V gives CDR1 MNHEY, CDR2 SVGEGT. J lost 3 bases, V lost 6 bases, and 7 bases had no gene match. The CDR3 totals 15 residues. CDR3 protein: CASSHGQGSYNEQFF. In nucleotides, the CDR3 is TGTGCCAGCAGCCACGGACAGGGTAGCTACAATGAGCAGTTCTTC.

V gene TRBV3-1 (or the pseudogene TRBV3-2) combines with J gene TRBJ1-6; 8 bases fit TRBD1. V was pared by 1 base and J by 6 bases, with 8 bases of the junction left unmatched. The CDR3 has 17 amino acids. Germline V gives CDR1 LGHDT, CDR2 YNNKEL (reference sequence). The CDR3 DNA follows: TGTGCCAGCAGCCAAGTTCAGACAGGGGTTCGTAATTCACCCCTCCACTTT. This codes for CASSQVQTGVRNSPLHF.

V is TRBV4-1 and J is TRBJ2-1; 10 bases map to TRBD2. There are 15 residues in the CDR3. V lost 5 bases to trimming and J lost 2 bases; unmatched junction nucleotides: 3. Germline V CDR1 and CDR2: MGHRA, YSYEKL. The CDR3 coding sequence is TGCGCCAGCAGCGGAACTAGCGGGACCTACAATGAGCAGTTCTTC. Translation: CASSGTSGTYNEQFF.

CDR3 sequence: CASSLGDRVVTEAFF. The CDR3 nucleotides are TGTGCCAGCAGCTTGGGTGACAGAGTCGTGACTGAAGCTTTCTTT. The chain uses TRBV5-5 and TRBJ1-1; tentative D call: TRBD1 (5 bases). V was trimmed by 0 bases and J by 5 bases, leaving 14 bases between them. The germline gives CDR1 SGHKS, CDR2 YYEKEE (reference sequence). The CDR3 sequence is 15 residues long.

J is TRBJ2-1 and V is TRBV7-9, with D perhaps TRBD1 (5 bases). Germline V gene lookup returns CDR1 SEHNR and CDR2 FQNEAQ (reference sequence). V gave up 5 bases and J gave up 6 bases, with 14 bases separating them. The CDR3 runs 14 residues. The CDR3 sequence is CASSMPGPANEQFF. The CDR3 DNA is TGTGCCAGCAGCATGCCAGGGCCGGCCAATGAGCAGTTCTTC.

This clone was recorded once. The V gene is TRBV5-1, the J gene TRBJ2-5; 7 positions agree with TRBD2. The CDR3 is 17 amino acids. The trim removed 0 bases at V and 5 bases at J, leaving 13 bases unmatched. Per the germline V gene, CDR1 is SGHRS and CDR2 is YFSETQ. CDR3 residues: CASSLASGSARGETQYF. The CDR3, as DNA: TGCGCCAGCAGCTTGGCTAGCGGTTCTGCTCGTGGGGAGACCCAGTACTTC.

V is TRBV12-5 and J is TRBJ2-5; a weak D match, TRBD2 (6 bases). The CDR3 runs to 14 residues. Trimming took off 5 bases at V and 5 bases at J, with 15 bases between the two ends. Germline values: CDR1 LGHNT, CDR2 FRNRAP. The CDR3 protein is CASGPEAGRETQYF. The CDR3 nucleotides read TGTGCTAGTGGTCCCGAGGCGGGAAGGGAGACCCAGTACTTC. Combining the CDR3 with reference TRBV12-5 and TRBJ2-5 gives the whole variable domain DARVTQTPRHKVTEMGQEVTMRCQPILGHNTVFWYRQTMMQGLELLAYFRNRAPLDDSGMPKDRFSAEMPDATLATLKIQPSEPRDSAVYFCASGPEAGRETQYFGPGTRLLVL.

This chain uses TRBV18 with TRBJ2-1; TRBD2 is a possible D gene (5 bases). CDR3 size: 13 residues. The V and J ends lost 0 bases and 6 bases respectively, with 6 bases between them. Germline V gene lookup returns CDR1 KGHSH and CDR2 LQKENI. CDR3 loop: CASSPPEGNEQFF. CDR3 DNA sequence: TGTGCCAGCTCACCACCTGAGGGCAATGAGCAGTTCTTC.

The CDR3 DNA sequence: TGTGCCACCCAAGAGGTTTCTGGCCTCGCTGAAGCTTTCTTT. Amino acid sequence: CATQEVSGLAEAFF. The V and J genes are TRBV19 and TRBJ1-1; no clear D gene. Trimming left V 10 bases short and J 6 bases short, with 21 bases between. The CDR3 spans 14 residues. The germline V gene has CDR1 LNHDA and CDR2 SQIVND (reference sequence). Looking up the rest from reference TRBV19 and TRBJ1-1 gives the full variable domain: DGGITQSPKYLFRKEGQNVTLSCEQNLNHDAMYWYRQDPGQGLRLIYYSQIVNDFQKGDIAEGYSVSREKKESFPLTVTSAQKNPTAFYLCATQEVSGLAEAFFGQGTRLTVV.

The chain combines TRBV6-5 with TRBJ1-1; D uncertain. V was pared by 5 bases and J by 0 bases, with 10 bases between. Germline V gene sequence: CDR1 MNHEY, CDR2 SVGAGI. The CDR3 length is 14 residues. The CDR3 region is CASSSQELNTEAFF. CDR3 nucleotide sequence: TGTGCCAGCAGTAGCCAGGAACTGAACACTGAAGCTTTCTTT.